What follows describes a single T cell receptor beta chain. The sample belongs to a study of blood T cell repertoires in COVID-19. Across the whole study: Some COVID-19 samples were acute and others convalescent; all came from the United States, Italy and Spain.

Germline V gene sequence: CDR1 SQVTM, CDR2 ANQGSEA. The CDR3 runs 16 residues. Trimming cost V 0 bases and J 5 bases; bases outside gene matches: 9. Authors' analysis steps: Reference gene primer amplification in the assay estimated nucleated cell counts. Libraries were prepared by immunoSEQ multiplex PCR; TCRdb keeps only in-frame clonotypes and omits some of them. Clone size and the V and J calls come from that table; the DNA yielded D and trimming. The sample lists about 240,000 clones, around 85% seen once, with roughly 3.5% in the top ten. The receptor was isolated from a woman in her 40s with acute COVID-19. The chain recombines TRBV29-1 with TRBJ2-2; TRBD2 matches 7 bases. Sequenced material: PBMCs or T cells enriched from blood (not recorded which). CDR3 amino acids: CSVEDQASGVTGELFF. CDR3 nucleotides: TGCAGCGTTGAAGATCAGGCTAGCGGAGTTACCGGGGAGCTGTTTTTT.